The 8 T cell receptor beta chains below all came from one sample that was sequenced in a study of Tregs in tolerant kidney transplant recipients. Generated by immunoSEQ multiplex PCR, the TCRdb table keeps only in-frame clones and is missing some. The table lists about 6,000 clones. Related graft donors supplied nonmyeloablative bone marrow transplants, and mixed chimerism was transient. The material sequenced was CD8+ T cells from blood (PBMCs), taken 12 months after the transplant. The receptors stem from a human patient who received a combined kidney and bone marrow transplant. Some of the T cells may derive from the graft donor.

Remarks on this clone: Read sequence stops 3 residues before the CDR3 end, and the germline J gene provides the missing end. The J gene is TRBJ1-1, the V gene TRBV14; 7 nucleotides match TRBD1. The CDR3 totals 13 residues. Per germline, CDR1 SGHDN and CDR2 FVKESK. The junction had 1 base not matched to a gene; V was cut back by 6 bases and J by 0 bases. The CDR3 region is CASRGQMNTEAFF. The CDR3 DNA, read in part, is TGTGCCAGCAGGGGACAGATGAACACTGAA.

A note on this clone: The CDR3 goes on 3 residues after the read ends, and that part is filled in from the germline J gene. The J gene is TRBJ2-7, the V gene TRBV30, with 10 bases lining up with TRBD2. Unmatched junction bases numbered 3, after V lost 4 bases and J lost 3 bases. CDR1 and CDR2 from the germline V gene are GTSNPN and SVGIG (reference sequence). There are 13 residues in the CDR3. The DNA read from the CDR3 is TGTGCCTGGACAGCGGGAGGGCTCTACGAG. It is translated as CAWTAGGLYE. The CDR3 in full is CAWTAGGLYEQYF.

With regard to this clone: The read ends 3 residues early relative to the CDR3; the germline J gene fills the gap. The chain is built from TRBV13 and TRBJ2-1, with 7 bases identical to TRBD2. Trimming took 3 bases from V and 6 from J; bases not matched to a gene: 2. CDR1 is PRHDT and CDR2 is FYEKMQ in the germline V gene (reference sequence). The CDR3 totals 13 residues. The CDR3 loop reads CASSFGGSNEQFF. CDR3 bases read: TGTGCCAGCAGCTTTGGCGGGAGCAATGAG.

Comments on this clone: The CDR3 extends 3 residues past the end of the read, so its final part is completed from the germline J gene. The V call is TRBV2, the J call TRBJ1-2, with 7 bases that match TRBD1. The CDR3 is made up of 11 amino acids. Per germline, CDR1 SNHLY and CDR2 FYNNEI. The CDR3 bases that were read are TGTGCCATTCAGGGGGGACGGGGC. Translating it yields CAIQGGRG. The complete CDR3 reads CAIQGGRGYTF.

Incomplete CDR3 DNA: TGCAGTGCTAGAGATCTGAATGAG. It translates to CSARDLNE. The entire CDR3 protein is CSARDLNEQFF. The V gene is TRBV20-1, the J gene TRBJ2-1; D is unresolved. The sequenced fragment ends 3 residues before the CDR3 boundary, so the rest is inferred from the germline J gene. The V gene lost 0 bases and the J gene lost 7 bases, with 4 bases spanning the gap. The germline V gene encodes CDR1 DFQATT and CDR2 SNEGSKA (reference sequence). The CDR3 extends over 11 amino acids.

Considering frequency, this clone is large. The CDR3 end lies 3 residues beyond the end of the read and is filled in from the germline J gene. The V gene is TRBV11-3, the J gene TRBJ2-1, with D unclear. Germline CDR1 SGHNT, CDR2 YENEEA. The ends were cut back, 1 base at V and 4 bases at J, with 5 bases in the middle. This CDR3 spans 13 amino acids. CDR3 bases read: TGTGCCAGCAGCTTAGGGCCTTACAATGAG. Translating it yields CASSLGPYNE. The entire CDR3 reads CASSLGPYNEQFF.

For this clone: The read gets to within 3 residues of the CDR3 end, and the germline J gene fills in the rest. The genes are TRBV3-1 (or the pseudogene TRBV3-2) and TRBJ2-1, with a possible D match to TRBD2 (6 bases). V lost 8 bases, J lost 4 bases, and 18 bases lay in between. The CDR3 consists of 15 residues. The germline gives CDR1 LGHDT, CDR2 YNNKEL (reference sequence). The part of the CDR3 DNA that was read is TGTGCCAGCCGCGGGGCGGGGAGAGATTACAATGAG. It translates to CASRGAGRDYNE. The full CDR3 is CASRGAGRDYNEQFF.

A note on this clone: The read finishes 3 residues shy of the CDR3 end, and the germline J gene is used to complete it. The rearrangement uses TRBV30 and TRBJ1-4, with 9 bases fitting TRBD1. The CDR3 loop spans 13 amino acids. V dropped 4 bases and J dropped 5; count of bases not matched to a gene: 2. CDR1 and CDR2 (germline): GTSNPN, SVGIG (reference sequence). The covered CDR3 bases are TGTGCCTGGACTACAGGGGGCAATGAAAAA. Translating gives CAWTTGGNEK. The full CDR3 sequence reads CAWTTGGNEKLFF.